A single T cell receptor beta chain is shown here with its context. Treatment defined: oral pan-JAK inhibitor, 5-10 mg twice daily. PBMCs provided sorted CD4+ and CD8+ T cells. This sample was included in a study of CD8+ T cells in alopecia areata. Investigators isolated RNA and reverse transcribed it into cDNA to act as the sequencing template. Only in-frame clones appear in the TCRdb table, and some are missing; sequencing was by immunoSEQ multiplex PCR. The data show about 140,000 clones, 70% to 90% seen once. Trimming took 9 bases from V and 3 from J; bases not matched to a gene: 10. The CDR3 has 15 amino acids. CDR1 and CDR2 (germline): MDHEN, SYDVKM.

V usage is TRBV28 and J usage is TRBJ2-3; TRBD2 matches at 9 bases. The TCR sequence derives from a human donor with alopecia areata. Sample: CD8+ T cells sorted from blood, taken at week 4, from a patient treated with tofacitinib. In DNA, the CDR3 is TGTGCCAGTCATTCTGGCGGGGGGGTGACAGATACGCAGTATTTT. The encoded protein is CASHSGGGVTDTQYF. Supplemented by reference TRBV28 and TRBJ2-3, the full variable domain reads DVKVTQSSRYLVKRTGEKVFLECVQDMDHENMFWYRQDPGLGLRLIYFSYDVKMKEKGDIPEGYSVSREKKERFSLILESASTNQTSMYLCASHSGGGVTDTQYFGPGTRLTVL.